This TCR beta chain was sequenced during a study of shared clonotypes between healthy human individuals. Whole-study context: Per donor, three plates held CD4 naive cells, three held CD4 memory, two held CD8 naive and one held CD8 memory.

In the case of this clone: Its target is not known.

Sorted-subset replicate PCR reactions contained roughly 210 ng DNA, corresponding to tens of thousands of T cell genomes. Original data processing: ImmunoSEQ output lacked quality scores and full-length reads, limiting matched filtering. Sequencing was performed with immunoSEQ multiplex PCR; in TCRdb, only in-frame clones are kept and a portion is missing. D and trimming come from the DNA, and the V and J calls and clone size come from that table. The sample includes approximately 2,000,000 clones, about 93% of them seen just once. Study-level results: In contrast to clonotypes shared by all four donors, non-shared clonotypes had lower generation probabilities.

Germline CDR1 reads SGHAT; CDR2 reads FQNNGV. The CDR3 extends over 11 amino acids. Trimming took off 5 bases at V and 9 bases at J, with 8 bases between the two ends. Naive CD8 cells were CD45RO-negative, positively selected for CCR7, excluding terminally differentiated effector memory CD45RA+ cells. V usage is TRBV11-2 and J usage is TRBJ2-1; tentatively, D is TRBD1 (5 bases). The source material was naive CD8+ T cells from PBMCs. This clonotype originated in a young man in good health. Some clones in this sample may be carry-over from other donors' samples. This chain's CDR3 is CASSPQGEQFF. Written as DNA, the CDR3 is TGTGCCAGCAGCCCCCAGGGTGAGCAGTTCTTC. Full variable domain (missing parts from reference TRBV11-2 and TRBJ2-1): EAGVAQSPRYKIIEKRQSVAFWCNPISGHATLYWYQQILGQGPKLLIQFQNNGVVDDSQLPKDRFSAERLKGVDSTLKIQPAKLEDSAVYLCASSPQGEQFFGPGTRLTVL.